These T cell receptor beta chains were read from a single sample in a study of blood T cell repertoires in COVID-19. The data were produced by immunoSEQ multiplex PCR, yet TCRdb's version contains in-frame clones alone and is incomplete. The sample has approximately 470,000 clones, 75% to 90% seen once; the top ten hold 0.65% to 0.9%. Sequenced: PBMCs or T cells enriched from blood (not recorded which). The receptors come from a woman between 18 and 29 years old who had recovered from COVID-19. Each CDR3 is given with its conserved first and last residue.

j_call: TRBJ1-2; v_call: TRBV5-4; cdr3_aa: CASSLFGRGGYTF
j_call: TRBJ1-5; v_call: TRBV10-3; cdr3_aa: CAISEGTDQPQHF
j_call: TRBJ2-2; v_call: TRBV6-2/TRBV6-3; cdr3_aa: CASSYTTSIGELFF
j_call: TRBJ2-7; v_call: TRBV27; cdr3_aa: CASRLLGVDEQYF
j_call: TRBJ1-2; v_call: TRBV19; cdr3_aa: CASSTFGGTAYGYTF
j_call: TRBJ2-1; v_call: TRBV6-5; cdr3_aa: CASRLSGGGFGEQFF
j_call: TRBJ1-2; v_call: TRBV6-5; cdr3_aa: CASSSETGVYGYTF
j_call: TRBJ1-2; v_call: TRBV2; cdr3_aa: CASSERTGRSGYTF
j_call: TRBJ1-1; v_call: TRBV19; cdr3_aa: CASSIDTEAFF
j_call: TRBJ1-4; v_call: TRBV2; cdr3_aa: CASEGGRGDEKLFF
j_call: TRBJ2-6; v_call: TRBV27; cdr3_aa: CASSNRGTGANVLTF
j_call: TRBJ1-6; v_call: TRBV6-5; cdr3_aa: CASSYSRTDFNSPLHF
j_call: TRBJ1-2; v_call: TRBV5-8; cdr3_aa: CASSLGAGNYGYTF
j_call: TRBJ1-2; v_call: TRBV19; cdr3_aa: CASLDQGKAHYGYTF
j_call: TRBJ1-1; v_call: TRBV13; cdr3_aa: CASSPGLSEDTEAFF
j_call: TRBJ2-1; v_call: TRBV19; cdr3_aa: CASSMVRDPYQHEQFF